This entry describes one T cell receptor beta chain. Germline lookup yields CDR1 MNHEY and CDR2 SMNVEV (reference sequence). There are 16 residues in the CDR3. V lost 4 bases and J lost 3; bases outside the gene matches: 8. The data were obtained in a study of cytomegalovirus exposure and HLA in healthy donors. A multiplex PCR was run with 60 Vbeta primers and 13 Jbeta primers. The table came from immunoSEQ multiplex PCR; TCRdb's copy has only in-frame clones and leaves some out. This table holds roughly 100,000 clones, roughly 75% found once. Material for sequencing was PBMCs. This TCR was sampled from a woman in her 40s in good health and CMV-seronegative. The V gene is TRBV27, the J gene TRBJ1-4; 7 bases map to TRBD1. CDR3 DNA: TGTGCCAGCAGTTCTACCCGACAGGGTTCTAATGAAAAACTGTTTTTT. It yields the protein CASSSTRQGSNEKLFF.